The clone carrying this TCR beta chain appeared once. V shed 1 base, J shed 5 bases, and the junction held 7 bases outside the gene matches. Germline V lookup: CDR1 SGHNT, CDR2 YYREEE (reference sequence). The CDR3 spans 17 residues. This table comes from immunoSEQ multiplex PCR, and its TCRdb copy is limited to in-frame clones, with some not included. The repertoire holds about 76,000 clones, with 88% as singletons. This entry comes from a study of OX40 agonist ivuxolimab in advanced cancers. V is TRBV5-4 and J is TRBJ2-1, with 12 positions matching TRBD2. This clonotype originated in an adult with an advanced solid tumor such as melanoma, head and neck, liver or kidney cancer. The sequencing here drew on CD4+ or CD8+ T cells sorted from blood, taken in a trial of the OX40 agonist ivuxolimab. The CDR3 nucleotides are TGTGCCAGCAGCTTGACGAGACTAGCGGGAGTGGACAATGAGCAGTTCTTC. Encoded protein: CASSLTRLAGVDNEQFF.